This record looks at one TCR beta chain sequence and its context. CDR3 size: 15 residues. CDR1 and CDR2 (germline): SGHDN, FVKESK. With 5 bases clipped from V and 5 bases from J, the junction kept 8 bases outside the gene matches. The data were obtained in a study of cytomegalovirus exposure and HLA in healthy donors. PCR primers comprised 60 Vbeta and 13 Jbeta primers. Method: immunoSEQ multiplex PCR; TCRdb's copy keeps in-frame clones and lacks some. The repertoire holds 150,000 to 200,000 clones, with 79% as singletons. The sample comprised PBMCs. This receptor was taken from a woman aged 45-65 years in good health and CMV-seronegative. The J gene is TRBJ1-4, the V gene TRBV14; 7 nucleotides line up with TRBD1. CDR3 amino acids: CASSIRLQGNEKLFF. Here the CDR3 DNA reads TGTGCCAGCAGCATCCGTCTACAGGGGAATGAAAAACTGTTTTTT.